This TCR beta chain was documented in a study of blood T cell repertoires in COVID-19. Study details: Sites across the United States, Italy and Spain contributed samples from acute and convalescent COVID-19. In each case, the material was cDNA or gDNA derived from T cells, B-cell-depleted T cells, or PBMCs.

Authors' processing steps: Counts of nucleated cells, estimated from reference gene primer amplification, were obtained. This table comes from immunoSEQ multiplex PCR, and its TCRdb copy is limited to in-frame clones, with some not included. V and J calls plus clone size are reproduced from that table; the DNA served to infer D and trimming. The repertoire holds approximately 280,000 clones, with about 82% as singletons. This CDR3 region has 15 residues. V was clipped by 3 bases and J by 0 bases, with 11 bases between them. Per germline, CDR1 SGHAT and CDR2 FQDESV (reference sequence). The specimen sequenced was peripheral blood. This sequence was found in a man aged 45 to 65 with active or convalescent COVID-19. The V call is TRBV11-1, the J call TRBJ2-5, with D maybe TRBD2 (5 bases). DNA of the CDR3: TGTGCCAGCAGCTTTGGGAGCTTGGACCAAGAGACCCAGTACTTC. It yields the protein CASSFGSLDQETQYF.